Each of the 28 T cell receptor beta chains below was sequenced from the same sample in a study of CD8+CD57+ T cells in acquired aplastic anemia. Genomic DNA constituted the template upon which TCR beta VDJ and CDR3 profiling was performed. MiXCR was run by TCRdb on the reads, yielding one entry per CDR3 protein. The sample lists under 200,000 distinct CDR3 sequences, about 64% occurring once. Sequencing input: sorted CD4+, CD8+, or CD8+CD57+ T cells (not recorded which) from PBMCs. These receptors came from a human donor with severe aplastic anemia or a healthy control (not recorded which).

This clonotype came up many times. The V call is TRBV6-5, the J call TRBJ2-1; 8 nucleotides match TRBD2. Looked up from germline, CDR1 is MNHEY and CDR2 is SVGAGI. V shed 0 bases, J shed 4 bases, and the junction held 8 bases outside the gene matches. The length of the CDR3 is 17 residues. The CDR3 DNA follows: TGTGCCAGCAGTTACTCTGCACTAGCGGAGCTTTACAATGAGCAGTTCTTC. Its protein product is CASSYSALAELYNEQFF.

This clonotype showed up just once. This chain links TRBV2 with TRBJ2-7; the match to TRBD1 covers 8 bases. V was clipped by 6 bases and J by 4 bases; unmatched bases: 11. Germline lookup yields CDR1 SNHLY and CDR2 FYNNEI. This CDR3 has 15 residues. The CDR3 spells CASSLVQGQAYEQYF. DNA for the CDR3: TGTGCCAGCAGCTTAGTCCAGGGACAGGCGTACGAGCAGTACTTC. Combining the CDR3 with reference TRBV2 and TRBJ2-7 gives the whole variable domain EPEVTQTPSHQVTQMGQEVILRCVPISNHLYFYWYRQILGQKVEFLVSFYNNEISEKSEIFDDQFSVERPDGSNFTLKIRSTKLEDSAMYFCASSLVQGQAYEQYFGPGTRLTVT.

V and J are TRBV24-1 and TRBJ2-5; D is unresolved. From germline, CDR1 is KGHDR and CDR2 SFDVKD. The CDR3 has 13 residues. Between the trimmed V and J ends, which lost 1 base and 3 bases, there was a span of 5 bases. The CDR3 reads CATSDFRKETQYF. The CDR3 region has the DNA TGTGCCACCAGTGATTTTAGGAAAGAGACCCAGTACTTC.

As DNA, the CDR3 is TGTGCCAGTAGTGGTGGACAGGTTATAAACACTGAAGCTTTCTTT. Its protein product is CASSGGQVINTEAFF. The chain links TRBV19 to TRBJ1-1; 7 bases agree with TRBD1. This CDR3 is built from 15 residues. V lost 5 bases, J lost 2 bases, and 8 bases stayed unmatched. Germline CDR1 LNHDA, CDR2 SQIVND (reference sequence).

The V and J genes are TRBV6-5 and TRBJ1-6; D is perhaps TRBD1 (6 bases). Looked up from germline, CDR1 is MNHEY and CDR2 is SVGAGI. The V end was cut by 9 bases, the J end by 8 bases, with 14 bases between. There are 13 residues in the CDR3. CDR3 amino acids: CARRVQGYSPLHF. The CDR3 coding sequence is TGTGCCAGAAGGGTACAGGGATATTCACCCCTCCACTTT.

The chain uses TRBV7-9 and TRBJ1-2; tentatively, D is TRBD1 (6 bases). Germline loops: CDR1 SEHNR, CDR2 FQNEAQ (reference sequence). Trimming stripped 5 bases from V and 6 bases from J, with 16 bases between. CDR3 length: 14 amino acids. This chain's CDR3 is CASSQTGTSDGYTF. The CDR3 DNA follows: TGTGCCAGCAGCCAAACCGGGACATCGGATGGCTACACCTTC.

The rearrangement uses TRBV27 and TRBJ2-1; TRBD1 or TRBD2 may be the D gene (5 bases each). This CDR3 spans 15 amino acids. Per the germline V gene, CDR1 is MNHEY and CDR2 is SMNVEV (reference sequence). Deletions cut 7 bases from V and 5 bases from J, with 18 bases between. CDR3 sequence: CASNRRDPGNNEQFF. CDR3 in DNA: TGTGCCAGCAATCGCCGGGACCCGGGCAACAATGAGCAGTTCTTC.

The rearrangement joins TRBV19 to TRBJ1-2, with no clear D. CDR1 is LNHDA and CDR2 is SQIVND in the germline V gene (reference sequence). V was shortened by 2 bases and J by 8 bases, with 12 bases between the two germline ends. CDR3 length: 13 residues. The CDR3 region has the DNA TGTGCCAGTAGTATATGGCAGGTGGGAGGCTACACCTTC. This translates into CASSIWQVGGYTF. The full variable domain, in which reference TRBV19 and TRBJ1-2 provide the parts outside the CDR3, is DGGITQSPKYLFRKEGQNVTLSCEQNLNHDAMYWYRQDPGQGLRLIYYSQIVNDFQKGDIAEGYSVSREKKESFPLTVTSAQKNPTAFYLCASSIWQVGGYTFGSGTRLTVV.

A word on this clonotype: Because it lacks the conserved phenylalanine or tryptophan at the end, this CDR3 is likely a read error. The V call is TRBV20-1, the J call TRBJ1-4; D gene ambiguous. This CDR3 has 13 residues. V lost 3 bases and J 6 bases, leaving 11 bases between the germline ends. The germline V gene encodes CDR1 DFQATT and CDR2 SNEGSKA (reference sequence). The CDR3 sequence: CSARRQVDEKLFS. DNA of the CDR3: TGCAGTGCTAGGCGGCAGGTGGATGAAAAACTGTTTTCT.

The chain uses TRBV7-3 and TRBJ1-1; possibly TRBD1 for D (6 bases). Germline CDR1 and CDR2: SGHTA and FQGTGA. The length of the CDR3 is 15 residues. V gave up 5 bases and J gave up 4 bases, with 17 bases separating them. The CDR3 DNA follows: TGTGCCAGCAGCCAAACCGGACAGAGAGGCACTGAAGCTTTCTTT. It is translated as CASSQTGQRGTEAFF.

The V and J genes are TRBV7-8 and TRBJ1-2; 8 bases match TRBD1. This CDR3 has 16 amino acids. Germline V gene lookup returns CDR1 SGHVS and CDR2 FQNEAQ. V shed 2 bases, J shed 6 bases, and the junction held 11 bases outside the gene matches. CDR3 loop: CASSLLAGGAPHGYTF. CDR3 DNA sequence: TGTGCCAGCAGCTTATTGGCAGGGGGCGCTCCCCATGGCTACACCTTC.

This clonotype was detected many times. V usage is TRBV2 and J usage is TRBJ1-3; the D gene is possibly TRBD1 (6 bases). Germline V gives CDR1 SNHLY, CDR2 FYNNEI. The CDR3 runs 14 residues. With 4 bases removed from V and 7 bases from J, the gap between germline ends came to 14 bases. CDR3 sequence reads: CASSGMTGGNTIYF. For the CDR3, the DNA is TGTGCCAGCAGTGGAATGACAGGAGGGAACACCATATATTTT.

V and J are TRBV20-1 and TRBJ2-1, with TRBD2 identical over 14 bases. The V and J ends lost 4 bases and 3 bases, in that order; junction bases with no gene match: 8. CDR1 DFQATT and CDR2 SNEGSKA come from the germline V gene (reference sequence). This CDR3 has 17 amino acids. The chain's CDR3 is CSATGTSGRLDYNEQFF. The CDR3 region has the DNA TGCAGTGCTACCGGGACTAGCGGGAGACTTGACTACAATGAGCAGTTCTTC.

CDR3 protein: CASSLILAGTDTQYF. The CDR3 nucleotides read TGTGCCAGCAGCTTAATACTAGCGGGCACAGATACGCAGTATTTT. V and J are TRBV7-2 and TRBJ2-3, with 8 bases that match TRBD2. The V gene's germline CDR1 is SGHTA and CDR2 FQGNSA. V dropped 2 bases and J dropped 1; count of bases not matched to a gene: 2. The CDR3 spans 15 residues. The complete variable domain, with remaining parts taken from reference TRBV7-2 and TRBJ2-3, reads GAGVSQSPSNKVTEKGKDVELRCDPISGHTALYWYRQSLGQGLEFLIYFQGNSAPDKSGLPSDRFSAERTGGSVSTLTIQRTQQEDSAVYLCASSLILAGTDTQYFGPGTRLTVL.

The J gene is TRBJ2-1, the V gene TRBV20-1; TRBD1 matches at 9 bases. Germline V gene data show CDR1 as DFQATT and CDR2 as SNEGSKA (reference sequence). The junction had 7 bases not matched to a gene; V was cut back by 0 bases and J by 10 bases. The CDR3 is 14 residues long. CDR3: CSAREGDRVEEQFF. The DNA for the CDR3 is TGCAGTGCTAGAGAGGGGGACAGGGTGGAGGAGCAGTTCTTC.

The J gene is TRBJ1-5, the V gene TRBV25-1, with TRBD1 matching over 9 bases. The V gene end was trimmed by 3 bases and the J gene end by 0 bases; junction bases not matched to a gene: 6. Germline V gene lookup returns CDR1 MGHDK and CDR2 SYGVNS. This CDR3 contains 17 residues. CDR3 residues: CASSDSDRGHSNQPQHF. In DNA, the CDR3 is TGTGCCAGCAGTGATTCGGACAGGGGCCATAGCAATCAGCCCCAGCATTTT.

Points on this clonotype: As the CDR3 is not closed by the conserved phenylalanine or tryptophan, this likely results from a read error. V is TRBV7-3 and J is TRBJ2-2; no firm D call. Trimming took off 4 bases at V and 4 bases at J, with 4 bases between the two ends. Germline CDR1 SGHTA, CDR2 FQGTGA. The CDR3 is 12 amino acids. Here the CDR3 reads CASSYPTGELFY. The CDR3 region has the DNA TGTGCCAGCAGCTATCCCACCGGGGAGCTGTTTTAT.

The rearrangement uses TRBV20-1 and TRBJ1-2; D perhaps matches TRBD1 (6 bases). Trimming took 6 bases from V and 8 from J, leaving 19 bases between them. The V gene's germline CDR1 is DFQATT and CDR2 SNEGSKA (reference sequence). This CDR3 region has 13 residues. Here the CDR3 DNA reads TGCAGTGCGCCACCCGGGGGGGCCATAGGCTACACCTTC. It specifies CSAPPGGAIGYTF.

This clonotype was found a few times. The chain is built from TRBV24-1 and TRBJ1-2, with D possibly TRBD1 on 6 matching bases. Per the germline V gene, CDR1 is KGHDR and CDR2 is SFDVKD. The CDR3 has 14 residues. Trimming stripped 4 bases from V and 6 bases from J, with 14 bases between. CDR3 in amino acids: CATSDPFDRHGYTF. In nucleotides, the CDR3 is TGTGCCACCAGTGACCCCTTCGACAGGCATGGCTACACCTTC.

This clonotype has a single count. The J gene is TRBJ2-2, the V gene TRBV29-1; 7 positions match TRBD1. CDR1 and CDR2 (germline): SQVTM, ANQGSEA. The J segment lost 1 base and the V segment lost 8 bases, leaving 4 bases of the junction unmatched. This CDR3 is built from 13 residues. This chain's CDR3 is CSMDRWNTGELFF. The CDR3 DNA is TGCAGCATGGACAGGTGGAACACCGGGGAGCTGTTTTTT.

The chain has TRBV20-1 and TRBJ1-1; D is unresolved. The CDR3 sequence is 13 residues long. Germline V CDR1 and CDR2: DFQATT, SNEGSKA (reference sequence). Trimming shortened V by 3 bases and J by 0 bases, and 8 bases separated the two germline ends. CDR3 amino acids: CSASPAMNTEAFF. CDR3 in DNA: TGCAGTGCTAGTCCAGCCATGAACACTGAAGCTTTCTTT.

This chain links TRBV14 with TRBJ1-2; 7 nucleotides match TRBD1. The length of the CDR3 is 15 residues. The germline gives CDR1 SGHDN, CDR2 FVKESK. Trimming cost V 4 bases and J 5 bases; bases outside gene matches: 10. The chain's CDR3 is CASSRTGTEFYGYTF. CDR3 in DNA: TGTGCCAGCAGCCGGACCGGGACAGAGTTTTATGGCTACACCTTC.

This clonotype has a handful of counts. The CDR3 DNA reads as TGTGCCAGCAGCGTAGGTAGCTCGAGCCGGGAAAAACTGTTTTTT. Translation gives CASSVGSSSREKLFF. The chain carries TRBV9 and TRBJ1-4; D is unclear. Per germline, CDR1 SGDLS and CDR2 YYNGEE. CDR3 length equals 15 residues. V was cut by 0 bases and J by 8 bases, with 14 bases left in between.

In its sample, this clonotype was seen a few times. The chain joins TRBV7-8 to TRBJ2-7; weak D call: TRBD2 (6 bases). V was clipped by 6 bases and J by 3 bases, with 21 bases between them. Germline-derived CDR1 and CDR2 are SGHVS and FQNEAQ. The CDR3 is 16 amino acids. The CDR3: CASSSGGLNKNYEQYF. The CDR3 DNA is TGTGCCAGCAGTTCCGGAGGACTAAATAAAAACTACGAGCAGTACTTC.

This clonotype was recorded at least ten times. The chain carries TRBV3-1 and TRBJ1-1, with D possibly TRBD1 on 5 matching bases. Germline CDR1 and CDR2: LGHDT and YNNKEL (reference sequence). Trimming removed 1 base at V and 5 bases at J, with 14 bases between. The CDR3 has 15 amino acids. The CDR3 protein is CASSQGKGFGTEAFF. The CDR3 DNA reads as TGTGCCAGCAGCCAAGGAAAGGGGTTCGGGACTGAAGCTTTCTTT.

J is TRBJ2-5 and V is TRBV19; D gene uncertain. The germline V gene has CDR1 LNHDA and CDR2 SQIVND (reference sequence). Trimming removed 1 base from V and 1 base from J, with 7 bases in between. CDR3 length: 14 amino acids. This CDR3 reads CASSIAVFQETQYF. Written as DNA, the CDR3 is TGTGCCAGTAGTATAGCAGTCTTCCAAGAGACCCAGTACTTC. The variable domain in full, completed from reference TRBV19 and TRBJ2-5, reads DGGITQSPKYLFRKEGQNVTLSCEQNLNHDAMYWYRQDPGQGLRLIYYSQIVNDFQKGDIAEGYSVSREKKESFPLTVTSAQKNPTAFYLCASSIAVFQETQYFGPGTRLLVL.

V gene TRBV7-9 combines with J gene TRBJ2-7; D gene uncertain. The CDR3 length is 14 residues. Per the germline V gene, CDR1 is SEHNR and CDR2 is FQNEAQ (reference sequence). Trimming stripped 1 base from V and 0 bases from J, with 7 bases between. The CDR3 bases are TGTGCCAGCAGCTTAGACGTAGCCTCCTACGAGCAGTACTTC. Translated: CASSLDVASYEQYF.

In this sample, this clonotype turned up many times. The chain links TRBV24-1 to TRBJ1-5, with D perhaps TRBD1 (5 bases). This CDR3 contains 14 residues. Germline values: CDR1 KGHDR, CDR2 SFDVKD. V was pared by 4 bases and J by 1 base, with 7 bases between. The CDR3 region is CATSEGHSNQPQHF. DNA for the CDR3: TGTGCCACCAGTGAGGGGCACAGCAATCAGCCCCAGCATTTT.